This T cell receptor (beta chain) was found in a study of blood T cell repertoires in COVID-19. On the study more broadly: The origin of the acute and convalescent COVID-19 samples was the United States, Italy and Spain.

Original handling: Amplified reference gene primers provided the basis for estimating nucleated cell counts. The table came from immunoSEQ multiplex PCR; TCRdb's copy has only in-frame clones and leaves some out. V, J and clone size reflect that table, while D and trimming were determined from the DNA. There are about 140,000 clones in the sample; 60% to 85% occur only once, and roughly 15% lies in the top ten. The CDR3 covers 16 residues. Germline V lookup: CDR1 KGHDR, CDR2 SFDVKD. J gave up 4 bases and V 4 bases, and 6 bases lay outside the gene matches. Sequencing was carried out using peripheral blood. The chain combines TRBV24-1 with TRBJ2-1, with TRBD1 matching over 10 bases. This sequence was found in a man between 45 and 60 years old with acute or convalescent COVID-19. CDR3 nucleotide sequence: TGTGCCACCAGTGACTCGACAGGGGGCCAATACAATGAGCAGTTCTTC. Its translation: CATSDSTGGQYNEQFF.